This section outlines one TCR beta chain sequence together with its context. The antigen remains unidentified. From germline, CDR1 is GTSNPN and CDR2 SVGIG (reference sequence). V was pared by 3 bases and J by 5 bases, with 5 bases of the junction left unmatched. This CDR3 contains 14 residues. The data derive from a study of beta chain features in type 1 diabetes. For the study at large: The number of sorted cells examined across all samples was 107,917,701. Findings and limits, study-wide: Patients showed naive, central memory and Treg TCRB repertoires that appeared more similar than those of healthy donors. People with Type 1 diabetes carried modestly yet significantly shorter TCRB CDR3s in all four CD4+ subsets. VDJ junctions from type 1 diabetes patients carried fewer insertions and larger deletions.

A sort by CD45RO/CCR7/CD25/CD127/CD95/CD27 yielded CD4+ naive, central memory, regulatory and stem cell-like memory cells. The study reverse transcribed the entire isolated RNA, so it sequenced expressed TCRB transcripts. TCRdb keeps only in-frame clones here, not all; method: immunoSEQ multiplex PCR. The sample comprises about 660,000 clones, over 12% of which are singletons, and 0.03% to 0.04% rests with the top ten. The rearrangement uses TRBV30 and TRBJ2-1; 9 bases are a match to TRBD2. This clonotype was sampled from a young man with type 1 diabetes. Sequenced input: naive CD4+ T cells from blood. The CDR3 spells CAWRGSGGHNEQFF. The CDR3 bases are TGTGCCTGGAGGGGGAGCGGGGGGCACAATGAGCAGTTCTTC.